These 16 T cell receptor beta chains were sequenced from one sample in a study of blood T cell repertoires in COVID-19. Profiling relied on immunoSEQ multiplex PCR, and the TCRdb table lists in-frame clones only, not all of them. The sample holds roughly 140,000 clones, about four fifths seen once. Specimen: peripheral blood. These receptors were taken from a man between 65 and 85 years old who had recovered from COVID-19.

The sample holds a few counts of this clone. The V call is TRBV6-2 or TRBV6-3, the J call TRBJ2-7; D unresolved. The CDR3 is made up of 11 amino acids. Trimming removed 6 bases from V and 6 bases from J, with 9 bases in between. In germline, CDR1 is MNHEY, CDR2 SVGEGT. The CDR3 DNA is TGTGCCAGCAGCTTCCTCAGCGAGCAGTACTTC. This encodes CASSFLSEQYF.

The chain couples TRBV5-1 to TRBJ1-2, with 12 nucleotides matching TRBD1. There are 16 residues in the CDR3. CDR1 is SGHRS and CDR2 is YFSETQ in the germline V gene. V was pared by 4 bases and J by 7 bases, with 11 bases of the junction left unmatched. The CDR3 nucleotides read TGCGCCAGCAGCCAATCCGGGACAGGGGGCGATCGTGGCTACACCTTC. Residues: CASSQSGTGGDRGYTF.

V is TRBV6-5 and J is TRBJ2-7; weak D call: TRBD2 (5 bases). The CDR3 totals 12 residues. Germline assignment: CDR1 MNHEY and CDR2 SVGAGI. With 7 bases removed from V and 1 base from J, the gap between germline ends came to 8 bases. CDR3 region: CASTGDSYEQYF. CDR3 DNA: TGTGCCAGCACCGGGGATTCCTACGAGCAGTACTTC.

This clone has a single count. The chain recombines TRBV9 with TRBJ1-2; D is uncertain. Deletions cut 3 bases from V and 7 bases from J, with 10 bases between. The length of the CDR3 is 12 residues. Germline CDR1 reads SGDLS; CDR2 reads YYNGEE. CDR3 sequence reads: CASSAQASGYTF. As DNA, the CDR3 is TGTGCCAGCAGCGCCCAGGCGAGTGGCTACACCTTC.

The V and J genes are TRBV7-9 and TRBJ2-7; the match to TRBD1 covers 7 bases. The CDR3 runs to 16 residues. Germline CDR1 and CDR2: SEHNR and FQNEAQ (reference sequence). J was trimmed by 6 bases and V by 0 bases; bases with no gene match: 11. CDR3 sequence reads: CASSLAWGTVGVEQYF. The CDR3 DNA sequence: TGTGCCAGCAGCTTAGCGTGGGGGACAGTAGGTGTCGAGCAGTACTTC.

V gene TRBV7-6 combines with J gene TRBJ1-3; D might be TRBD1 (6 bases). Germline-derived CDR1 and CDR2 are SGHVS and FNYEAQ. Trimming took off 0 bases at V and 3 bases at J, with 12 bases between the two ends. The CDR3 sequence is 16 residues long. In nucleotides, the CDR3 is TGTGCCAGCAGCTTAGCCTGGGGGACAAGTGGAAACACCATATATTTT. This encodes CASSLAWGTSGNTIYF.

The V call is TRBV29-1, the J call TRBJ2-1; no firm D call. V was shortened by 4 bases and J by 6 bases, with 10 bases between the two germline ends. The CDR3 is made up of 12 amino acids. Germline V gene data show CDR1 as SQVTM and CDR2 as ANQGSEA. CDR3: CSVVGRPNEQFF. DNA of the CDR3: TGCAGCGTTGTCGGCAGGCCCAATGAGCAGTTCTTC.

Concerning this clone: At one end, the junction sequence differs from germline, possibly due to a read error. This chain links TRBV7-2 with TRBJ2-7; 12 bases agree with TRBD2. The CDR3 extends over 15 amino acids. In germline, CDR1 is SGHTA, CDR2 FQGNSA. The CDR3 coding sequence is TGTGCCAGCAGCTCCGGACTAGCGGGATTGTACGGGCAGTACTTC. Its protein product is CASSSGLAGLYGQYF.

The table lists this clone with a few counts. V usage is TRBV4-3 and J usage is TRBJ2-1, with 7 bases matching TRBD2. V dropped 4 bases and J dropped 4; count of bases not matched to a gene: 10. This CDR3 is built from 16 residues. In germline, CDR1 is LGHNA, CDR2 YSLEER. The CDR3 spells CASSRDSIAGYNEQFF. The CDR3 region has the DNA TGCGCCAGCAGCCGAGACTCGATAGCGGGTTACAATGAGCAGTTCTTC.

This chain joins TRBV5-5 and TRBJ2-7; TRBD2 aligns across 12 bases. Germline CDR1 and CDR2: SGHKS and YYEKEE (reference sequence). The CDR3 length is 15 residues. The junction had 4 bases not matched to a gene; V was cut back by 0 bases and J by 6 bases. CDR3 loop: CASSLGLAGVTEQYF. CDR3 coding DNA: TGTGCCAGCAGCTTGGGACTAGCGGGAGTGACCGAGCAGTACTTC.

This clone was recorded only once. The chain combines TRBV5-5 with TRBJ2-7; 10 bases are a match to TRBD1. Trimming removed 2 bases from V and 3 bases from J; junction bases left unmatched: 5. CDR3 length: 15 amino acids. Looked up from germline, CDR1 is SGHKS and CDR2 is YYEKEE (reference sequence). For the CDR3, the DNA is TGTGCCAGCAGCTTAGACAGGGGGCTCAGCTACGAGCAGTACTTC. Amino acid sequence: CASSLDRGLSYEQYF.

This clone was found a few times. The chain carries TRBV19 and TRBJ2-7; 9 bases fit TRBD1. V lost 5 bases, J lost 0 bases, and 2 bases stayed unmatched. The CDR3 runs 14 residues. CDR1 LNHDA and CDR2 SQIVND come from the germline V gene (reference sequence). CDR3 in DNA: TGTGCCAGTAGTGGACAGGGGTCCTCCTACGAGCAGTACTTC. It codes for CASSGQGSSYEQYF.

The chain is built from TRBV30 and TRBJ2-1; 10 bases match TRBD2. CDR1 and CDR2 (germline): GTSNPN, SVGIG (reference sequence). V lost 0 bases, J lost 4 bases, and 6 bases stayed unmatched. The CDR3 has 16 residues. CDR3 bases: TGTGCCTGGAGTGTACAGGGACTAGCGCATTACAATGAGCAGTTCTTC. As protein: CAWSVQGLAHYNEQFF.

This clone was found a few times. The chain employs TRBV10-1 and TRBJ2-3, with D possibly TRBD2 on 5 matching bases. The germline gives CDR1 WNHNN, CDR2 SYGVQD (reference sequence). The CDR3 has 15 residues. V dropped 0 bases and J dropped 4 bases, with 11 bases sitting between them. The CDR3 region has the DNA TGCGCCAGCAGTGAGTCCGGGATTTCTGCAGATACGCAGTATTTT. It specifies CASSESGISADTQYF.

The V gene is TRBV29-1, the J gene TRBJ1-1, with D possibly being TRBD1 (5 bases). Between the trimmed V and J ends, which lost 5 bases and 1 base, there was a span of 11 bases. Germline V lookup: CDR1 SQVTM, CDR2 ANQGSEA. This CDR3 contains 13 residues. The CDR3 bases are TGCAGCGTTAGGGGCGAGAGGAACACTGAAGCTTTCTTT. It translates to CSVRGERNTEAFF.

The J gene is TRBJ2-2, the V gene TRBV19; TRBD2 aligns across 8 bases. The V and J ends lost 0 bases and 6 bases, in that order; junction bases with no gene match: 12. Looked up from germline, CDR1 is LNHDA and CDR2 is SQIVND (reference sequence). This CDR3 spans 18 amino acids. For the CDR3, the DNA is TGTGCCAGTAGTATAGATCATTATAGCGGGAACGGGGCCGGGGAGCTGTTTTTT. Encoded protein: CASSIDHYSGNGAGELFF.